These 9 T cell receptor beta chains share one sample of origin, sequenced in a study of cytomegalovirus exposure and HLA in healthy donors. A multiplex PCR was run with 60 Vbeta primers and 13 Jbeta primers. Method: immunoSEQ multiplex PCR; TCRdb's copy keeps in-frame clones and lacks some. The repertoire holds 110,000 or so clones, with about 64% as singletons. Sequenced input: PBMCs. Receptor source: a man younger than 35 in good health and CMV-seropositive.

The CDR3 DNA sequence: TGTGCCAGCTCACCACAAACGACAGCTGGCTACACCTTC. Amino acid sequence: CASSPQTTAGYTF. The chain couples TRBV18 to TRBJ1-2; D might be TRBD1 (5 bases). The CDR3 spans 13 residues. The ends were cut back, 1 base at V and 7 bases at J, with 10 bases in the middle. Germline lookup yields CDR1 KGHSH and CDR2 LQKENI.

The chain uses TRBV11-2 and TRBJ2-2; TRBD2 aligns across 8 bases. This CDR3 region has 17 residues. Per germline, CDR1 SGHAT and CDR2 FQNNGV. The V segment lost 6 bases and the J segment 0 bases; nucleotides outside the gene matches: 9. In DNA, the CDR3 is TGTGCCAGCAGACCTATAGCGGGAAGGACGAACACCGGGGAGCTGTTTTTT. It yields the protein CASRPIAGRTNTGELFF.

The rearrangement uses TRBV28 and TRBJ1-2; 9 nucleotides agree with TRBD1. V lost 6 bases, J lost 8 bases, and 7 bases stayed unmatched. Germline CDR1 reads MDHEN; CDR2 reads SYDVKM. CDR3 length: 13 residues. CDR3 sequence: CASSRTGVRGYTF. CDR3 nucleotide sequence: TGTGCCAGCAGCAGGACAGGGGTACGGGGCTACACCTTC.

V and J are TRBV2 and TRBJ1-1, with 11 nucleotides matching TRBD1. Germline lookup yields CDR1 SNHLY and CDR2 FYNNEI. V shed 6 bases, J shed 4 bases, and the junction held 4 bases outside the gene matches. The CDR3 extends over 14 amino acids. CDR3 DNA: TGTGCCAGCAGGAGGGGACAGGGGGGCACTGAAGCTTTCTTT. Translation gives CASRRGQGGTEAFF.

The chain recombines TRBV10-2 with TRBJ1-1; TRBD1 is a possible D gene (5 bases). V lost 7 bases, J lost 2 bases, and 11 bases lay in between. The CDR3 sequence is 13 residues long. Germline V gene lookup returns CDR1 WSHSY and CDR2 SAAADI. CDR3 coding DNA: TGCGCCAGCAATAGGGGCCCTAACACTGAAGCTTTCTTT. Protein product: CASNRGPNTEAFF.

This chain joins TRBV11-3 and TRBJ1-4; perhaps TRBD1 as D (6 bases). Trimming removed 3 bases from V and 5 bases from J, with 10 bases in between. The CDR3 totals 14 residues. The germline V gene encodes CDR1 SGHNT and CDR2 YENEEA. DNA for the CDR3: TGTGCCAGCAGCTTGAACAGGGACAATGAAAAACTGTTTTTT. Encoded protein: CASSLNRDNEKLFF.

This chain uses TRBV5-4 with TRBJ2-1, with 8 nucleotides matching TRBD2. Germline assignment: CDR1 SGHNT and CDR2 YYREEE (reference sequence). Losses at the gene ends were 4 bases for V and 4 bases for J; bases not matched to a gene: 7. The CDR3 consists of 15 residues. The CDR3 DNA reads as TGTGCCAGCAGCACGGGACTAGGGCTTTACAATGAGCAGTTCTTC. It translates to CASSTGLGLYNEQFF.

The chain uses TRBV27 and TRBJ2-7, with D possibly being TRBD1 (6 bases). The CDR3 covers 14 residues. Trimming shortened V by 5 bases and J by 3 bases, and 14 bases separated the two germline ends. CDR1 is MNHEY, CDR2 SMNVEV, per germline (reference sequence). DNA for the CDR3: TGTGCCAGCAGTCTGACAGGTGGGGACTACGAGCAGTACTTC. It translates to CASSLTGGDYEQYF.

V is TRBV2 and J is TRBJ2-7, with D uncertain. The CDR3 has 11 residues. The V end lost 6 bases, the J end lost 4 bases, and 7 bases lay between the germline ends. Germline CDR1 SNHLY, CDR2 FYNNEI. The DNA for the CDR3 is TGTGCCAGCAGAGAGTATTACGAGCAGTACTTC. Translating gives CASREYYEQYF.